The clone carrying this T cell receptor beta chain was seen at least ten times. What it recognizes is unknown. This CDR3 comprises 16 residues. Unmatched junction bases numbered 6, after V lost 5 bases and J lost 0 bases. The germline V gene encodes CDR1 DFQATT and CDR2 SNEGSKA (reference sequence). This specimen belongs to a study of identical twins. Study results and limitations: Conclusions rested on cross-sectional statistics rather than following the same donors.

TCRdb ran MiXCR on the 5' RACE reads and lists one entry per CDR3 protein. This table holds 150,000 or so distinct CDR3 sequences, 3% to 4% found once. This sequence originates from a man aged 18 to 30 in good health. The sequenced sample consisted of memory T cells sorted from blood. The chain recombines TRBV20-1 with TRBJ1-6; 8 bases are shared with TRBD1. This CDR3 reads CSARTGQGSYNSPLHF. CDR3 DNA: TGCAGTGCTCGGACAGGGCAGGGCTCCTATAATTCACCCCTCCACTTT.